This paragraph covers one T cell receptor beta chain sequence. Its antigen specificity is not known. Base qualities are not provided; no much larger clone lies one nucleotide away. The protocol used for the library was the immunoSEQ multiplex PCR assay. The multiplex PCR relied on a mix of 60 forward primers for TCR Vbeta segments and 13 reverse primers for TCR Jbeta segments. The CDR3 region of rearranged TCR beta genes was amplified from genomic DNA with a multiplex PCR assay. On the Illumina HiSeq System, the amplified TCR beta libraries were sequenced as 87-base-pair reads. As for how the authors treated the data: A later analysis tallied roughly 78 million unique TCR beta chains across the 650 to 750 repertoires, and roughly 11 million of those chains were shared by two or more donors. Raw reads were error-corrected and collapsed into unique sequences with a nearest-neighbor algorithm that merged closely related sequences to remove PCR and sequencing errors. To assign V, D and J gene segments, CDR3 sequences were aligned to IMGT reference sequences. For a sequence to be retained, a match of at least six nucleotides was required to both a V gene segment and a J gene segment. Rearrangements were classified as productive when the CDR3 lacked stop codons and remained in frame with V and J, and all other rearrangements were classified as non-productive. CDR3 was defined according to IMGT convention as the region running from the second conserved V-encoded cysteine to the conserved J-encoded phenylalanine. In an earlier analysis of around 570 of the donors, sequences lacking an unambiguous match to a single V gene segment were excluded. In an earlier analysis of 500 to 750 of the donors, V segments were called functional above 56.7% productive rearrangements and were called segregating when the between-donor standard deviation exceeded 5%. A statistical classification framework was built for diagnosing cytomegalovirus status from the catalog of TCR beta chain sequences. In a later analysis, TCR nucleotide sequences were compared against IMGT/GENE-DB human TR gene sequences so that V and J genes could be assigned. A later analysis assigned CDR3 sequences and most-parsimonious VDJ recombination scenarios with the TCRdist pipeline. In a later analysis, each TCR beta chain was defined by its CDR3 amino acid sequence together with its V-gene family, and reads without a unique V-gene family were excluded. As a way to deal with suspected cross-contamination and a sequencing artifact, a later analysis dropped hundreds of nucleotide sequences that were highly shared and had low generation probability. In a later analysis, a clonal expansion index for each public chain was calculated from normalized within-repertoire ranks of inferred template counts. A later analysis computed generation probabilities with a VDJ recombination model fitted to out-of-frame rearrangements, and checked the results against IGoR. In a later analysis, hypergeometric tests were used to score TCR-TCR, TCR-HLA and TCR-CMV co-occurrence, with a repertoire-size bias correction applied to TCR pairs. False discovery rates were estimated in a later analysis by permuting HLA or CMV assignments 20 times. A later analysis grouped co-occurring TCRs with DBSCAN, adding TCRdist sequence similarity when clustering within HLA-allele-positive subsets. Co-occurrence clustering excluded repertoires with fewer than 30,000 or more than 120,000 public chains, plus five with anomalous nucleotide sharing. TCRdb retrieved this table from immuneACCESS and kept in-frame rearrangements only. Not all clones are present; in checked studies, unresolved V genes account for under half, and no reason is known for the remainder. That table supplies the V and J calls and clone size; D and trimming were determined from the DNA. The sample profile shows about 140,000 clones; 82% of them were found once. 1.5% to 2.5% of the sample is held by the ten biggest clonotypes.

This entry comes from a study of cytomegalovirus exposure and HLA in healthy donors (TCRdb year 2017). Background on the whole study: According to an earlier analysis of 587 of the donors, about 179 million T cells yielded some 110 million unique TCR beta sequences and approximately 300 Gb of sequence data. Among 398 genotyped donors of the cohort, an average of roughly 230,000 unique TCR beta nucleotide sequences was sequenced per donor, of which about 18% were non-productive. Genome-wide SNP genotypes for about 55% of the roughly 670 donors were used in a later genetic analysis, which treated that subset as a discovery cohort. Every repertoire in the discovery cohort had been generated on one and the same sequencing platform. Approximately 310 gigabases of sequencing data and around 80 million unique TCR sequences made up an early release that covered roughly 670 HLA-typed donors. In an earlier analysis of about 590 of the donors, high-throughput TCR beta sequencing was used to judge whether each TCR beta V gene segment behaved as functional or pseudogenic. The study was designed to test whether signatures of past pathogen exposure could be identified by cataloging public T cell receptors. The number of donors typed differed by locus, with roughly 620-640 for A, B, C, DRB1 and DQB1, 522 for DQA1, 606 for DPA1, and approximately 470 for DPB1. Because of strong linkage in the cohort, five DR-DQ haplotypes were treated as single units for association and clustering. A later analysis re-examined previously published TCR beta repertoires from more than 650 donors and added high-resolution HLA genotyping to investigate patterns of TCR occurrence. Alongside the repertoire data, information on donor age, sex, ethnicity and CMV serostatus was compiled. Among the 398 genotyped donors, roughly 80% belonged to the genetic ancestry cluster associated with self-reported Caucasian donors. To predict cytomegalovirus infection status, the study combined high-throughput TCR immunosequencing, statistical association of individual TCRs with disease status, and machine learning. Besides the first cohort of roughly 660 subjects, a separate validation cohort made up of roughly 120 different subjects was used. In the later analysis, no new phenotypic data were used to find candidate immune exposures; instead, reliance was placed on TCR beta sequences and their occurrence across donors. The study profiled the T cell repertoires of under 700 subjects by immunosequencing and related them to cytomegalovirus serostatus. HLA typing included class I and class II loci at four-digit resolution.

The cohort was made up of about 610 healthy bone marrow donors. At the time of sampling, all cohort members were nominally healthy, though unrecorded immune exposures were likely present. The donor was CMV seronegative and was included in the group of about 350 seronegative cohort members. Each donor provided a peripheral blood sample, and peripheral blood mononuclear cells were used for TCR beta sequencing. The Qiagen DNeasy Blood Extraction Kit was used to extract genomic DNA from the blood cell samples. The germline V gene provides CDR1 MNHEY and CDR2 SVGAGI. The CDR3 goes from the cysteine to the phenylalanine over 15 residues. Only the CDR3 region is kept as DNA, spanning 45 bases read in frame from base 1. The germline V end is reduced by 6 bases and the J end by 3 bases; junction bases left unmatched: 9. Overall study results and their limits: Compared with the roughly 710-donor mean, donors in an Asian-associated ancestry cluster had fewer N-insertions in productive TCRs, according to a later genetic analysis. A further reported finding was that TCR beta sequences accurately predicted the HLA-A and HLA-B alleles for most subjects in the first cohort. Compared with equally common non-associated chains, HLA-associated TCR beta chains in a later analysis were more clonally expanded and had lower generation probabilities. In the study, about 150 TCR beta chains were listed as associated with cytomegalovirus. A few of the identified cytomegalovirus-associated TCR beta chains were confirmed in vitro to be specific for cytomegalovirus antigens. In an earlier analysis of roughly 500 of the donors, most TCR beta V segments appeared in productive rearrangements about 87% or about 30% of the time, broadly matching IMGT annotations. A group of highly shared sequence variants was considered likely to be a technical artifact of the sequencing pipeline. Roughly uniform sequencing depth across donors was assumed in presence/absence analyses, although this assumption may not hold. Correlated functional status among segregating V segments might reflect linkage disequilibrium, but an unknown experimental factor could not be ruled out. While some public TCRs were present in many individuals, most TCR sequences turned up only very rarely across donors. Immune exposure information for the cohort was limited to CMV serostatus. The classifier was reported to diagnose cytomegalovirus status with high specificity and sensitivity in both the original and validation cohorts. The cohort was sequenced for TCR beta chains only, and without alpha or paired-chain data the features that could be detected were limited. Because HLA typing was missing for some donors at each locus, association tests included only the typed subset. A later genetic analysis associated a missense DCLRE1C variant with V-gene and J-gene trimming of TCR beta chains, and an independent cohort replicated the association. According to a later analysis, most CMV-associated TCR beta chains appeared to be HLA-restricted, and the HLA associations seemed to be driven largely by CMV exposure. In a later analysis, several top co-occurrence clusters were reported to appear linked to parvovirus B19, influenza, CMV and Epstein-Barr virus. Because counts were too low, approximately 18 rarely observed V segments, including chromosome 9 orphons, were excluded from the earlier analysis of 587 of the donors. According to a later analysis, TCR association rates differed among HLA loci, with DRB1 alleles showing the most associated TCRs and HLA-C alleles showing the fewest. Because the 87-base-pair reads could not distinguish some IMGT-functional V segments, including TRBV6-2 and TRBV6-3, those segments were excluded. When HLA alleles, especially DR and DQ, strongly co-occurred, attributing TCR associations to individual alleles was difficult. At a false discovery rate of 0.05, a later analysis linked some 17,000 TCR beta sequences to specific HLA alleles. According to the authors, the approach could potentially be generalized to other disease states and immunological phenotypes.

This TCR derives from a woman in her forties in good health and CMV-seronegative. The chain couples TRBV6-5 to TRBJ2-7; TRBD1 agrees with 9 junctional bases. Material: PBMCs. The base sequence is TGTGCCAGCAGCGCGCCCGGGACAGGGATCTACGAGCAGTACTTC. Translated, this is CASSAPGTGIYEQYF.